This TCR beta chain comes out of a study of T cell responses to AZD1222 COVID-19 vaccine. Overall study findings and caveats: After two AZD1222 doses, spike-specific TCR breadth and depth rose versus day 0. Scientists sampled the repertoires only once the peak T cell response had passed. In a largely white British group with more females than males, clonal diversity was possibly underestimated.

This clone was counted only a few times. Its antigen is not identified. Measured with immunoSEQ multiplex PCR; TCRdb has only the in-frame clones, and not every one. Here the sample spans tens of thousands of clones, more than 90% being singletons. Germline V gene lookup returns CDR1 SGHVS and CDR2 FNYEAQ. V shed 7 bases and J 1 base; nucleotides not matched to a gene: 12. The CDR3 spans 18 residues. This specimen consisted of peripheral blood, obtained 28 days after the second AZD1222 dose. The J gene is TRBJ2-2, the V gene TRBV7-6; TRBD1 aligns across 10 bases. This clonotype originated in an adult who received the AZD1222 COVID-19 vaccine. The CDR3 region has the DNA TGTGCCAGCACCAAAAAGGACAGGGGGAGTGAGAACACCGGGGAGCTGTTTTTT. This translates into CASTKKDRGSENTGELFF.